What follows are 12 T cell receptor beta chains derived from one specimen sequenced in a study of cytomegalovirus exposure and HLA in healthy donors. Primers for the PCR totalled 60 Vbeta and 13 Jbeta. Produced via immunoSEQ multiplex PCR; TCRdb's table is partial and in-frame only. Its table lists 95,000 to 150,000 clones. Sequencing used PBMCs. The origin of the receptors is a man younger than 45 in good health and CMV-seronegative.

DNA of the CDR3: TGTGCCAGCAGCCCTTTAACAGGGGGCTTACAGCCCCAGCATTTT. This translates into CASSPLTGGLQPQHF. The chain carries TRBV7-9 and TRBJ1-5; 9 nucleotides match TRBD1. Germline V gene sequence: CDR1 SEHNR, CDR2 FQNEAQ (reference sequence). This CDR3 spans 15 amino acids. Unmatched junction bases numbered 9, after V lost 5 bases and J lost 7 bases. Using reference TRBV7-9 and TRBJ1-5 for the parts outside the CDR3, the full variable domain is DTGVSQNPRHKITKRGQNVTFRCDPISEHNRLYWYRQTLGQGPEFLTYFQNEAQLEKSRLLSDRFSAERPKGSFSTLEIQRTEQGDSAMYLCASSPLTGGLQPQHFGDGTRLSIL.

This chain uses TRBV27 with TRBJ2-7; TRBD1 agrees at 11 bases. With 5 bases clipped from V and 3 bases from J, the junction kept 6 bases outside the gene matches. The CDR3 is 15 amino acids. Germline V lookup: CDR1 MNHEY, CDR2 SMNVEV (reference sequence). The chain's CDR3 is CASSQGQGGHYEQYF. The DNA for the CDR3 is TGTGCCAGCAGTCAGGGACAGGGGGGTCACTACGAGCAGTACTTC.

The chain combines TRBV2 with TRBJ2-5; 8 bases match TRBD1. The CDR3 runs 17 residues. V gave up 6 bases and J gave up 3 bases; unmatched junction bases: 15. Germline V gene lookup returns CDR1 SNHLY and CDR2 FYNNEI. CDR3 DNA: TGTGCCAGCAGAGGGACAGGCGATCATCGCGCTAAAGAGACCCAGTACTTC. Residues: CASRGTGDHRAKETQYF.

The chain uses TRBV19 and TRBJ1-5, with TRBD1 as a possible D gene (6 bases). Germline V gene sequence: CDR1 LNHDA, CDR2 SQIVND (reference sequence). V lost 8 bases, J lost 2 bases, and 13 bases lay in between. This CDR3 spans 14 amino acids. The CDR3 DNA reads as TGTGCCAGTTGGGGGCTAATGGGCAATCAGCCCCAGCATTTT. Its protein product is CASWGLMGNQPQHF.

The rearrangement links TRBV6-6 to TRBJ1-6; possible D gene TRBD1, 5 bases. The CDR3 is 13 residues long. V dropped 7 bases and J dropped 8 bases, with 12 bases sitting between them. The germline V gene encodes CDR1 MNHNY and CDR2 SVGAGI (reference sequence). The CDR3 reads CASKGQEYSPLHF. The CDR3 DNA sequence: TGTGCCAGCAAGGGGCAGGAGTATTCACCCCTCCACTTT.

The CDR3 nucleotides read TGTGCCAGCATCGTACAGGCAGCTGGGAACACTGAAGCTTTCTTT. This codes for CASIVQAAGNTEAFF. This chain joins TRBV2 and TRBJ1-1; a possible D gene is TRBD1 (5 bases). The CDR3 is 15 residues long. Germline V lookup: CDR1 SNHLY, CDR2 FYNNEI. V lost 7 bases to trimming and J lost 1 base, with 16 bases between them.

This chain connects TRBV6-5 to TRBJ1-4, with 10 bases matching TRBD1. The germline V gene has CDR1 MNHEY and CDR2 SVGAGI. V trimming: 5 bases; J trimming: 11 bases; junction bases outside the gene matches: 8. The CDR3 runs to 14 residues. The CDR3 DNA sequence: TGTGCCAGCAGTCGGGACAGGGGACGTGAGAAACTGTTTTTT. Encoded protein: CASSRDRGREKLFF.

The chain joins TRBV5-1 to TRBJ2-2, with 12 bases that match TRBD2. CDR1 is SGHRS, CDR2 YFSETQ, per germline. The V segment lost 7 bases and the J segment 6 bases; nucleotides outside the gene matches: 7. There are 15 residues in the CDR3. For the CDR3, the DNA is TGCGCCAGCGGGACCGGGACTAGCGGGCCCGGGGAGCTGTTTTTT. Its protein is CASGTGTSGPGELFF.

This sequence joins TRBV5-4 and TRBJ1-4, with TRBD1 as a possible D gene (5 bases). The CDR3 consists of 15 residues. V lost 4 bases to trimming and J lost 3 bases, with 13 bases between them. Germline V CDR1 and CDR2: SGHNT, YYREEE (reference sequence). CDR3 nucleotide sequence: TGTGCCAGCAGCCTAGGAGGGGTCGCTAATGAAAAACTGTTTTTT. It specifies CASSLGGVANEKLFF. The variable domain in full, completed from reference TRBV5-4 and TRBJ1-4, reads ETGVTQSPTHLIKTRGQQVTLRCSSQSGHNTVSWYQQALGQGPQFIFQYYREEENGRGNFPPRFSGLQFPNYSSELNVNALELDDSALYLCASSLGGVANEKLFFGSGTQLSVL.

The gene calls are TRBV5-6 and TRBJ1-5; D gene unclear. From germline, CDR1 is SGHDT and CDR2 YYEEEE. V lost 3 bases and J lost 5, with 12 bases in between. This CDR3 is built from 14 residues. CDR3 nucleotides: TGTGCCAGCAGCTCTAACCCCGGGGATCAGCCCCAGCATTTT. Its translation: CASSSNPGDQPQHF.

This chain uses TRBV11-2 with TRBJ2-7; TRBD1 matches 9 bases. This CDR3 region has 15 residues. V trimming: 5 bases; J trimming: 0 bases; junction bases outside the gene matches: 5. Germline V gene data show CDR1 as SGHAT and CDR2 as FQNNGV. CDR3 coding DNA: TGTGCCAGCAGCACTCCGACAGGGGGCTCCTACGAGCAGTACTTC. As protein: CASSTPTGGSYEQYF.

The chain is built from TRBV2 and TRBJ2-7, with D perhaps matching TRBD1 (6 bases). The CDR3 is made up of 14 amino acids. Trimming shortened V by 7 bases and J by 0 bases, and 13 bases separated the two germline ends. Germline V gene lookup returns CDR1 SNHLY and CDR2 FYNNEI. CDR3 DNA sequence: TGTGCCAGCAAAGGGGGACGAAGCTCCTACGAGCAGTACTTC. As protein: CASKGGRSSYEQYF.